This entry describes one TCR beta chain. Its specificity is unknown. The unexposed donors gave CD4+ T cells in about 2011-2019, prior to COVID-19. CD4+ T cells were isolated from the cells after around eleven days of culture. Data came from immunoSEQ multiplex PCR; TCRdb stores just in-frame clones and leaves some out. The data contain some 16,000 clones, around 77% of them seen just once; the ten biggest clones take up 9.7%. This sample was taken from a study of CD4 T cells in relation to SARS-CoV-2 and coronaviruses. Study-wide results and caveats: Each donor contributed either pre-pandemic or post-infection samples, not both. SARS-CoV-2-driven expansion was significantly weaker in crossreactive than monoreactive clones.

Germline V gene lookup returns CDR1 SGHDT and CDR2 YYEEEE. The CDR3 has 16 amino acids. V dropped 4 bases and J dropped 3 bases, with 16 bases sitting between them. Source material: CD4+ T cells from PBMCs, cultured in vitro. The rearrangement joins TRBV5-6 to TRBJ2-2; a weak D match, TRBD1 (5 bases). This TCR came from a human donor in good health. DNA for the CDR3: TGTGCCAGCAGCGAAATCCAGGGCTACGACACCGGGGAGCTGTTTTTT. Protein product: CASSEIQGYDTGELFF.